Listed here are 22 T cell receptor beta chains from one sample, sequenced in a study of blood T cell repertoires in COVID-19. Sequenced by immunoSEQ multiplex PCR; TCRdb stores in-frame clones only, minus some. The table has roughly 30,000 clones, about nine tenths seen once. Sequenced input: peripheral blood. Every receptor here comes from a man between 60 and 75 years old with acute or convalescent COVID-19.

This clone was picked up one time. The chain couples TRBV2 to TRBJ1-2, with D possibly matching TRBD1 (5 bases). This CDR3 spans 14 amino acids. V dropped 3 bases and J dropped 5 bases, with 13 bases sitting between them. In germline, CDR1 is SNHLY, CDR2 FYNNEI. DNA for the CDR3: TGTGCCAGCAGTGACGGGACTGACCTGTATGGCTACACCTTC. Translating it yields CASSDGTDLYGYTF.

The V call is TRBV5-8, the J call TRBJ2-7; D is uncertain. The germline V gene has CDR1 SGHTS and CDR2 YDEGEE. This CDR3 spans 11 amino acids. Trimming took 0 bases from V and 7 from J, leaving 5 bases between them. CDR3 sequence reads: CASSLAREQYV. CDR3 in DNA: TGTGCCAGCAGCTTGGCCCGGGAGCAGTACGTC.

This sequence joins TRBV30 and TRBJ2-3; TRBD2 might be the D (6 bases). Per germline, CDR1 GTSNPN and CDR2 SVGIG (reference sequence). Trimming pared 2 bases from V and 1 base from J, leaving 16 bases between. The CDR3 has 16 residues. Here the CDR3 DNA reads TGTGCCTGGAGTCCCGGGGTTAGCGGAGGCACAGATACGCAGTATTTT. It translates to CAWSPGVSGGTDTQYF.

The chain combines TRBV6-4 with TRBJ2-5, with 8 bases aligning to TRBD2. CDR1 and CDR2 (germline): MRHNA, SNTAGT. There are 14 residues in the CDR3. With 7 bases clipped from V and 0 bases from J, the junction kept 4 bases outside the gene matches. The chain's CDR3 is CASTGRGDQETQYF. The CDR3 bases are TGTGCCAGCACGGGGCGGGGGGACCAAGAGACCCAGTACTTC.

The CDR3 spells CASKGPGTGGIGYTF. CDR3 coding DNA: TGTGCCAGCAAGGGCCCCGGGACAGGGGGCATTGGCTACACCTTC. The chain uses TRBV2 and TRBJ1-2; 12 bases agree with TRBD1. Looked up from germline, CDR1 is SNHLY and CDR2 is FYNNEI. The CDR3 totals 15 residues. Trimming removed 7 bases from V and 7 bases from J; junction bases left unmatched: 10.

CDR3 DNA: TGTGCCAGCAGCTTAGACACCTACAATGAGCAGTTCTTC. Translation: CASSLDTYNEQFF. The rearrangement joins TRBV11-2 to TRBJ2-1; D unresolved. With 0 bases removed from V and 2 bases from J, the gap between germline ends came to 2 bases. The germline CDR1 and CDR2 sequences are SGHAT and FQNNGV. The length of the CDR3 is 13 residues.

The chain carries TRBV7-9 and TRBJ1-6; 7 nucleotides agree with TRBD1. The V segment lost 4 bases and the J segment 9 bases; nucleotides outside the gene matches: 3. The germline CDR1 and CDR2 sequences are SEHNR and FQNEAQ (reference sequence). This CDR3 is built from 13 residues. The CDR3 region has the DNA TGTGCCAGCAGCTCGCAGGGGGGTTCACCCCTCCACTTT. As protein: CASSSQGGSPLHF.

This clone was detected only once. The V call is TRBV5-1, the J call TRBJ2-1; weak D call: TRBD1 (6 bases). V lost 2 bases and J lost 10, with 13 bases in between. The CDR3 runs to 13 residues. Germline V gene lookup returns CDR1 SGHRS and CDR2 YFSETQ. This chain's CDR3 is CASSFTGLGEQFF. The CDR3 coding sequence is TGCGCCAGCAGCTTTACAGGGTTAGGGGAGCAGTTCTTC.

The CDR3 reads CASGSLAGEGETQYF. CDR3 in DNA: TGTGCCAGCGGGTCACTAGCGGGAGAAGGCGAGACCCAGTACTTC. This rearrangement joins TRBV6-5 to TRBJ2-5; 11 bases line up with TRBD2. Germline loops: CDR1 MNHEY, CDR2 SVGAGI. With 8 bases clipped from V and 5 bases from J, the junction kept 10 bases outside the gene matches. The CDR3 has 15 amino acids.

CDR3 sequence (DNA): TGTGCCAGTAGTATGAAAACAGGGAATCAGCCCCAGCATTTT. This gives the protein CASSMKTGNQPQHF. The chain couples TRBV19 to TRBJ1-5; a weak D match, TRBD1 (6 bases). Germline-derived CDR1 and CDR2 are LNHDA and SQIVND (reference sequence). The CDR3 is made up of 14 amino acids. V shed 3 bases and J shed 4 bases, with 10 bases lying between them.

This chain uses TRBV9 with TRBJ2-5, with D perhaps matching TRBD2 (5 bases). V lost 5 bases to trimming and J lost 4 bases, with 12 bases between them. The CDR3 totals 13 residues. Germline V gives CDR1 SGDLS, CDR2 YYNGEE. The CDR3 DNA is TGTGCCAGCAGTTCGGGTAGCGTAGAGACCCAGTACTTC. Its protein is CASSSGSVETQYF.

The chain joins TRBV5-8 to TRBJ2-1; 9 nucleotides agree with TRBD1. Germline loops: CDR1 SGHTS, CDR2 YDEGEE. The CDR3 sequence is 15 residues long. J gave up 4 bases and V 5 bases, and 7 bases lay outside the gene matches. CDR3 DNA: TGTGCCAGCAGTGCCGGACAGGGGTTATACAATGAGCAGTTCTTC. Protein sequence: CASSAGQGLYNEQFF.

This rearrangement joins TRBV7-2 to TRBJ2-1; the D gene is possibly TRBD2 (6 bases). From germline, CDR1 is SGHTA and CDR2 FQGNSA. V lost 4 bases and J 6 bases, leaving 13 bases between the germline ends. This CDR3 comprises 14 residues. The CDR3 loop is CASSSYFGGNEQFF. The CDR3 bases are TGTGCCAGCAGCTCCTATTTCGGGGGCAATGAGCAGTTCTTC.

The rearrangement links TRBV4-2 to TRBJ2-1; 8 bases map to TRBD2. CDR1 LGHNA and CDR2 YNFKEQ come from the germline V gene. This CDR3 is built from 18 residues. V gave up 5 bases and J gave up 1 base; unmatched junction bases: 13. In DNA, the CDR3 is TGTGCCAGCAGCTACCTAGGTCGTTCGGGAGGGTCCTACAATGAGCAGTTCTTC. Residues: CASSYLGRSGGSYNEQFF.

The chain has TRBV6-2 or TRBV6-3 and TRBJ1-2, with D unresolved. The V gene's germline CDR1 is MNHEY and CDR2 SVGEGT. Trimming left V 2 bases short and J 3 bases short, with 10 bases between. The CDR3 loop spans 14 amino acids. The DNA of the CDR3 is TGTGCCAGCAGTTACGAGCGAGGGCACTATGGCTACACCTTC. It is translated as CASSYERGHYGYTF.

The CDR3 is CSARDFYGYTF. CDR3 DNA: TGCAGCGCCCGAGACTTCTATGGCTACACCTTC. The chain joins TRBV29-1 to TRBJ1-2; the D is unclear. The CDR3 loop spans 11 amino acids. The V gene's germline CDR1 is SQVTM and CDR2 ANQGSEA. Trimming removed 7 bases at V and 4 bases at J, with 10 bases between.

The rearrangement links TRBV19 to TRBJ1-5; D perhaps matches TRBD1 (5 bases). Germline V gene lookup returns CDR1 LNHDA and CDR2 SQIVND (reference sequence). The CDR3 has 14 amino acids. V lost 3 bases, J lost 3 bases, and 9 bases lay in between. The CDR3 protein is CASSIDRLNQPQHF. The CDR3 DNA sequence: TGTGCCAGTAGTATTGACAGACTCAATCAGCCCCAGCATTTT.

This clone showed up just once. The genes are TRBV11-3 and TRBJ2-1, with TRBD2 matching over 12 bases. CDR1 is SGHNT, CDR2 YENEEA, per germline. There are 19 residues in the CDR3. V trimming: 5 bases; J trimming: 6 bases; junction bases outside the gene matches: 17. This CDR3 reads CASSQRKTSGSYGGNEQFF. The CDR3 region has the DNA TGTGCCAGCAGCCAACGCAAGACTAGCGGGAGTTATGGGGGCAATGAGCAGTTCTTC.

The chain links TRBV11-1 to TRBJ1-6; tentatively, D is TRBD1 (5 bases). Germline V gives CDR1 SGHAT, CDR2 FQDESV (reference sequence). The CDR3 has 14 residues. V lost 4 bases to trimming and J lost 6 bases, with 10 bases between them. CDR3 sequence: CASSSDRSNSPLHF. DNA for the CDR3: TGTGCCAGCAGCTCCGACAGATCTAATTCACCCCTCCACTTT.

A single count supports this clone. The chain's CDR3 is CASSQDRRAYEQYF. The CDR3 DNA reads as TGCGCCAGCAGCCAAGACAGGCGCGCCTACGAGCAGTACTTC. This chain uses TRBV4-3 with TRBJ2-7; no clear D gene. V was pared by 0 bases and J by 2 bases, with 8 bases between. CDR3 length: 14 amino acids. Germline loops: CDR1 LGHNA, CDR2 YSLEER.

This rearrangement joins TRBV5-6 to TRBJ2-1, with D possibly being TRBD2 (6 bases). Trimming removed 4 bases at V and 4 bases at J, with 12 bases between. CDR3 length equals 14 residues. Germline lookup yields CDR1 SGHDT and CDR2 YYEEEE. The DNA for the CDR3 is TGTGCCAGCAGCATCCGGGACTCGTACAATGAGCAGTTCTTC. Amino acids: CASSIRDSYNEQFF.

The V gene is TRBV29-1, the J gene TRBJ2-7, with D perhaps TRBD2 (6 bases). The CDR3 sequence is 14 residues long. V gave up 4 bases and J gave up 2 bases, with 15 bases separating them. The germline V gene encodes CDR1 SQVTM and CDR2 ANQGSEA. The CDR3 reads CSVGGGGATYEQYF. CDR3 nucleotides: TGCAGCGTTGGCGGCGGCGGGGCAACCTACGAGCAGTACTTC.